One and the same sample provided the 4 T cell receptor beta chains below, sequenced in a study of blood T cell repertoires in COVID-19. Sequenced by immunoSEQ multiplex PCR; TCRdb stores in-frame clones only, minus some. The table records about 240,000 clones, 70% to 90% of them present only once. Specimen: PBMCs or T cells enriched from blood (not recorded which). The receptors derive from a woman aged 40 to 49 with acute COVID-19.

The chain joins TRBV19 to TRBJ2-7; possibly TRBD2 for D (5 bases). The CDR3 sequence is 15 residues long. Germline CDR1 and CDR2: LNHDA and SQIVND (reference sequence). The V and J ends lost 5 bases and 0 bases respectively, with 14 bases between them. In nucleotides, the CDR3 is TGTGCCAGTAGTCCGGAGGCCGGAATCTCCTACGAGCAGTACTTC. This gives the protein CASSPEAGISYEQYF.

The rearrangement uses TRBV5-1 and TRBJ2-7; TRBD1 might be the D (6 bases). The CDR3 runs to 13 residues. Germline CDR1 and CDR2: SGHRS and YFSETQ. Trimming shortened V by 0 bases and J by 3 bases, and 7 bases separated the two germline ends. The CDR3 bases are TGCGCCAGCAGCTTGGGGGACATCTACGAGCAGTACTTC. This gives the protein CASSLGDIYEQYF.

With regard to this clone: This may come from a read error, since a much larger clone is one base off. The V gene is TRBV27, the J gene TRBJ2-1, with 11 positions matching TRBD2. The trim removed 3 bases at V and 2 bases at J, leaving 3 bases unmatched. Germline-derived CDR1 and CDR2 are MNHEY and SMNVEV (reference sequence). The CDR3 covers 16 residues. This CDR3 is CASSFQLAGAYNEQFF. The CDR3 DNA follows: TGTGCCAGCAGTTTCCAACTAGCGGGAGCCTACAATGAGCAGTTCTTC.

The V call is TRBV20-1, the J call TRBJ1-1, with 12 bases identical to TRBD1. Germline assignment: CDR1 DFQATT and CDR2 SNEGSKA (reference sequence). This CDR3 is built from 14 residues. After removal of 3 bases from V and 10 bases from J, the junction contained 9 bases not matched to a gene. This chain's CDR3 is CSASEGQGAGGAFF. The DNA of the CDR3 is TGCAGTGCTAGTGAGGGACAGGGGGCAGGAGGAGCTTTCTTT.